These 9 T cell receptor beta chains share one sample of origin, sequenced in a study of T cell responses to AZD1222 COVID-19 vaccine. TCRdb keeps only in-frame clones here, not all; method: immunoSEQ multiplex PCR. The sample shows 90,000 to 120,000 clones, around 90% of them seen only once. Material: peripheral blood, obtained 28 days after the second AZD1222 dose. The receptors were gathered from an adult who received the AZD1222 COVID-19 vaccine.

This chain uses TRBV5-6 with TRBJ1-1; possible D gene TRBD1, 5 bases. V gave up 4 bases and J gave up 3 bases, with 16 bases separating them. CDR1 and CDR2 from the germline V gene are SGHDT and YYEEEE. CDR3 length: 15 amino acids. The CDR3 is CASSILGGFDTEAFF. CDR3 nucleotides: TGTGCCAGCAGCATCCTGGGGGGGTTCGACACTGAAGCTTTCTTT. The whole variable domain, remainder taken from reference TRBV5-6 and TRBJ1-1, is DAGVTQSPTHLIKTRGQQVTLRCSPKSGHDTVSWYQQALGQGPQFIFQYYEEEERQRGNFPDRFSGHQFPNYSSELNVNALLLGDSALYLCASSILGGFDTEAFFGQGTRLTVV.

This rearrangement joins TRBV9 to TRBJ2-4; D not certain. There are 13 residues in the CDR3. The germline gives CDR1 SGDLS, CDR2 YYNGEE. The V end was cut by 2 bases, the J end by 6 bases, with 9 bases between. This CDR3 is CASSVGKRNIQYF. CDR3 nucleotide sequence: TGTGCCAGCAGCGTCGGTAAGCGAAACATTCAGTACTTC. The full variable domain, its missing parts supplied by reference TRBV9 and TRBJ2-4, is DSGVTQTPKHLITATGQRVTLRCSPRSGDLSVYWYQQSLDQGLQFLIQYYNGEERAKGNILERFSAQQFPDLHSELNLSSLELGDSALYFCASSVGKRNIQYFGAGTRLSVL.

The V call is TRBV4-1, the J call TRBJ1-5; TRBD1 matches at 7 bases. Germline CDR1 and CDR2: MGHRA and YSYEKL. The CDR3 runs 14 residues. V dropped 3 bases and J dropped 5; count of bases not matched to a gene: 4. As DNA, the CDR3 is TGCGCCAGCAGCCACGTGACAGGGTATCAGCCCCAGCATTTT. The encoded protein is CASSHVTGYQPQHF.

This clone was detected once. The V call is TRBV6-5, the J call TRBJ1-1; D is possibly TRBD1 (5 bases). Between the trimmed V and J ends, which lost 2 bases and 7 bases, there was a span of 8 bases. CDR1 is MNHEY and CDR2 is SVGAGI in the germline V gene. The CDR3 is 12 amino acids. The CDR3 loop is CASSYPGDEAFF. The CDR3 DNA reads TGTGCCAGCAGTTACCCGGGGGATGAAGCTTTCTTT.

V and J are TRBV27 and TRBJ2-5, with TRBD2 identical over 9 bases. Germline V lookup: CDR1 MNHEY, CDR2 SMNVEV (reference sequence). The CDR3 has 16 amino acids. With V trimmed by 0 bases and J by 5 bases, 7 bases remained unmatched. CDR3 nucleotides: TGTGCCAGCAGTTTATCCCCAGCGGGGGGCTGGGAGACCCAGTACTTC. This gives the protein CASSLSPAGGWETQYF.

This clone has a single count. This chain uses TRBV29-1 with TRBJ1-1; 9 nucleotides line up with TRBD1. The CDR3 runs 13 residues. The trim removed 5 bases at V and 10 bases at J, leaving 11 bases unmatched. Germline CDR1 reads SQVTM; CDR2 reads ANQGSEA. For the CDR3, the DNA is TGCAGCGTTTTCGTACAGGGGGCGCGGGGAGCTTTCTTT. Protein sequence: CSVFVQGARGAFF.

V usage is TRBV5-4 and J usage is TRBJ2-1; TRBD2 aligns across 9 bases. There are 16 residues in the CDR3. The germline V gene encodes CDR1 SGHNT and CDR2 YYREEE (reference sequence). V gave up 3 bases and J gave up 8 bases; unmatched junction bases: 12. This CDR3 is CASSSPVTSGSDEQFF. The DNA for the CDR3 is TGTGCCAGCAGCTCCCCAGTGACTAGCGGAAGTGATGAGCAGTTCTTC.

J is TRBJ2-1 and V is TRBV29-1; D is unclear. V was clipped by 7 bases and J by 6 bases, with 16 bases between them. Germline V gene data show CDR1 as SQVTM and CDR2 as ANQGSEA. The CDR3 has 13 residues. The CDR3 region has the DNA TGCAGCGCTAGACAAACACAGCGCAATGAGCAGTTCTTC. It codes for CSARQTQRNEQFF.

The genes are TRBV5-1 and TRBJ1-6; D might be TRBD1 (5 bases). Between the trimmed V and J ends, which lost 5 bases and 7 bases, there was a span of 16 bases. The CDR3 has 15 amino acids. Germline V gene data show CDR1 as SGHRS and CDR2 as YFSETQ. The CDR3 region is CASRDRPGMNSPLHF. CDR3 bases: TGCGCCAGCAGGGACCGGCCAGGGATGAATTCACCCCTCCACTTT. Filled out from reference TRBV5-1 and TRBJ1-6, the complete variable domain reads KAGVTQTPRYLIKTRGQQVTLSCSPISGHRSVSWYQQTPGQGLQFLFEYFSETQRNKGNFPGRFSGRQFSNSRSEMNVSTLELGDSALYLCASRDRPGMNSPLHFGNGTRLTVT.